Listed below are T cell receptor beta chains from one sample, sequenced in a study of T cell responses to AZD1222 COVID-19 vaccine. The method was immunoSEQ multiplex PCR; TCRdb's version includes in-frame clones alone and lacks a portion of them. The repertoire has over 65,000 clones, about 91% of them found once; the top ten carry about 7.1%. The sequenced sample was peripheral blood, obtained on day 0 of MenACWY control vaccination. Receptor source: an adult in good health. Each CDR3 is given with its conserved first and last residue. Fields, in order: clone size, D gene, V gene, J gene, CDR3 protein, CDR3 DNA. D genes are given only for firm matches. A row's size may be missing; if present it is once, few, many or a size class.

size: .
D: TRBD2
V: TRBV3-1/TRBV3-2
J: TRBJ2-5
CDR3: CASSQDQGLAGGLETQYF
DNA: TGTGCCAGCAGCCAAGATCAGGGACTAGCGGGGGGGCTTGAGACCCAGTACTTC

size: once
D: .
V: TRBV6-1
J: TRBJ1-4
CDR3: CASSEQEGEKLFF
DNA: TGTGCCAGCAGTGAACAGGAGGGTGAAAAACTGTTTTTT

size: few
D: .
V: TRBV19
J: TRBJ2-5
CDR3: CASREGHYQETQYF
DNA: TGTGCCAGTAGGGAGGGACATTACCAAGAGACCCAGTACTTC

size: .
D: TRBD1
V: TRBV3-1/TRBV3-2
J: TRBJ1-3
CDR3: CASSQTGDGNTIYF
DNA: TGTGCCAGCAGCCAAACAGGGGATGGAAACACCATATATTTT

size: .
D: .
V: TRBV28
J: TRBJ1-6
CDR3: CASRTLRDGNSYNSPLHF
DNA: TGTGCCAGCAGAACCCTCCGGGACGGAAACTCCTATAATTCACCCCTCCACTTT

size: once
D: TRBD1
V: TRBV5-1
J: TRBJ2-7
CDR3: CASRLLGTGGNEQYF
DNA: TGCGCCAGCAGATTACTCGGGACAGGGGGTAACGAGCAGTACTTC

size: .
D: TRBD1
V: TRBV19
J: TRBJ1-2
CDR3: CASSIRQGPAPWGYTF
DNA: TGTGCCAGTAGTATTAGACAGGGGCCGGCGCCATGGGGCTACACCTTC

size: .
D: .
V: TRBV12-5
J: TRBJ1-4
CDR3: CASGFGGAARNEKLFF
DNA: TGTGCTAGTGGTTTTGGGGGGGCCGCGAGAAATGAAAAACTGTTTTTT

size: .
D: .
V: TRBV18
J: TRBJ2-3
CDR3: CASSPKRAPTDTQYF
DNA: TGTGCCAGCTCACCAAAACGAGCCCCCACAGATACGCAGTATTTT

size: .
D: .
V: TRBV6-1
J: TRBJ2-5
CDR3: CASSELGGEDF
DNA: TGTGCCAGCAGTGAATTGGGGGGTGAGGACTTC

size: .
D: .
V: TRBV12-3/TRBV12-4
J: TRBJ2-1
CDR3: CASSLGAAEQFF
DNA: TGTGCCAGCAGTTTAGGAGCGGCCGAGCAGTTCTTC

size: .
D: TRBD1
V: TRBV2
J: TRBJ2-1
CDR3: CASSLGQGAADVEQFF
DNA: TGTGCCAGCAGTTTAGGACAGGGGGCGGCCGATGTTGAGCAGTTCTTC

size: few
D: .
V: TRBV5-8
J: TRBJ2-7
CDR3: CASSLQVSSYEQYF
DNA: TGTGCCAGCAGCTTACAGGTTAGCTCCTACGAGCAGTACTTC

size: few
D: .
V: TRBV2
J: TRBJ2-5
CDR3: CASSQQETQYF
DNA: TGTGCCAGCAGTCAACAAGAGACCCAGTACTTC

size: .
D: .
V: TRBV7-8
J: TRBJ1-6
CDR3: CASSLEGNSPLHF
DNA: TGTGCCAGCAGCTTGGAGGGGAATTCACCCCTCCACTTT

size: once
D: .
V: TRBV19
J: TRBJ2-2
CDR3: CASTHGTGELFF
DNA: TGTGCCAGTACCCATGGCACCGGGGAGCTGTTTTTT

size: .
D: TRBD1
V: TRBV6-5
J: TRBJ2-7
CDR3: CASSSPPDRPDYEQYF
DNA: TGTGCCAGCAGTTCCCCTCCGGACAGGCCCGACTACGAGCAGTACTTC

size: .
D: .
V: TRBV6-2/TRBV6-3
J: TRBJ1-2
CDR3: CASSYSFGGSYYGYTF
DNA: TGTGCCAGCAGTTACTCGTTCGGGGGCTCCTACTATGGCTACACCTTC

size: .
D: TRBD1
V: TRBV5-1
J: TRBJ1-1
CDR3: CASSSRTGANTEAFF
DNA: TGCGCCAGCAGCTCACGGACAGGAGCGAACACTGAAGCTTTCTTT

size: .
D: .
V: TRBV2
J: TRBJ2-7
CDR3: CASKVGTFEQYF
DNA: TGTGCCAGCAAGGTGGGGACATTCGAGCAGTACTTC

size: .
D: .
V: TRBV6-2/TRBV6-3
J: TRBJ1-5
CDR3: CASSPDRNQPQHF
DNA: TGTGCCAGCAGTCCAGACAGGAATCAGCCCCAGCATTTT

size: .
D: .
V: TRBV2
J: TRBJ1-2
CDR3: CASRPTAEGGYTF
DNA: TGTGCCAGCAGGCCTACCGCAGAGGGTGGCTACACCTTC

size: .
D: TRBD1
V: TRBV28
J: TRBJ1-5
CDR3: CASSQGQMNQPQHF
DNA: TGTGCCAGCAGTCAGGGACAGATGAATCAGCCCCAGCATTTT

size: .
D: TRBD2
V: TRBV7-9
J: TRBJ2-1
CDR3: CASSSGLAAYNEQFF
DNA: TGTGCCAGCAGCTCGGGACTAGCGGCCTACAATGAGCAGTTCTTC

size: .
D: .
V: TRBV7-8
J: TRBJ1-1
CDR3: CASSLGLANTEAFF
DNA: TGTGCCAGCAGCTTAGGTTTGGCGAACACTGAAGCTTTCTTT

size: few
D: TRBD1
V: TRBV10-2
J: TRBJ2-2
CDR3: CASGPGQGSTGELFF
DNA: TGCGCCAGCGGACCGGGACAGGGGAGTACCGGGGAGCTGTTTTTT

size: .
D: .
V: TRBV6-5
J: TRBJ1-2
CDR3: CASSGQNYGYTF
DNA: TGTGCCAGCAGCGGACAGAACTATGGCTACACCTTC

size: .
D: .
V: TRBV29-1
J: TRBJ1-2
CDR3: CSTALAQGLVYGYTF
DNA: TGCAGCACCGCGCTGGCCCAGGGGTTAGTGTATGGCTACACCTTC

size: .
D: TRBD1
V: TRBV11-3
J: TRBJ2-3
CDR3: CASSLDRGSDTQYF
DNA: TGTGCCAGCAGCCTCGACAGGGGATCAGATACGCAGTATTTT

size: .
D: .
V: TRBV3-1/TRBV3-2
J: TRBJ2-4
CDR3: CASSREPLAKNIQYF
DNA: TGTGCCAGTAGCAGGGAACCATTAGCCAAAAACATTCAGTACTTC